The 10 T cell receptor beta chains given below trace back to one sample, sequenced in a study of T cell repertoires and HLA-DP antigens. Antigen specificity for these receptors is unknown. Repertoires were generated with immunoSEQ multiplex PCR, while TCRdb's copy carries only in-frame clones and drops some. The top ten clones hold 1.5% to 2% of a sample with over 60,000 clones, roughly 75% of them seen once. The source material was CD4+ T cells from PBMCs. These receptors all come from a man aged 60 to 75 in good health and CMV-seronegative.

The chain joins TRBV6-5 to TRBJ2-5, with D perhaps TRBD1 or TRBD2 (5 bases each). The V gene lost 5 bases and the J gene lost 7 bases, with 14 bases spanning the gap. Germline V gives CDR1 MNHEY, CDR2 SVGAGI. The CDR3 runs 13 residues. The CDR3 DNA follows: TGTGCCAGCAGTCAGGGACGGGACCTGACCCAGTACTTC. Translating gives CASSQGRDLTQYF.

A single count supports this clone. This chain uses TRBV5-1 with TRBJ2-3, with 8 bases that match TRBD2. The CDR3 contains 14 residues. V was pared by 4 bases and J by 5 bases, with 6 bases of the junction left unmatched. The germline V gene encodes CDR1 SGHRS and CDR2 YFSETQ. The CDR3 loop reads CASSGGLEVDTQYF. The CDR3 coding sequence is TGCGCCAGCAGCGGGGGACTAGAGGTAGATACGCAGTATTTT.

This chain links TRBV12-1 with TRBJ2-3; the table calls TRBD2, which could not be checked here. TRBV12-1 is classified as a pseudogene. This CDR3 is built from 12 residues. CDR3 bases: TGTGCCAGCAGCTCCATCGGGGATACGCAGTATTTT. This sequence encodes CASSSIGDTQYF.

J is TRBJ1-1 and V is TRBV30; D gene ambiguous. The CDR3 has 13 amino acids. Trimming shortened V by 2 bases and J by 4 bases, and 11 bases separated the two germline ends. The germline V gene has CDR1 GTSNPN and CDR2 SVGIG (reference sequence). CDR3 in amino acids: CAWSYTASTEAFF. CDR3 sequence (DNA): TGTGCCTGGAGTTACACAGCTTCCACTGAAGCTTTCTTT.

This clone was detected only a few times. The rearrangement links TRBV19 to TRBJ1-5, with D perhaps TRBD1 (5 bases). Germline CDR1 reads LNHDA; CDR2 reads SQIVND (reference sequence). This CDR3 is 15 amino acids long. V lost 3 bases to trimming and J lost 5 bases, with 14 bases between them. The CDR3 region is CASSISRGGDQPQHF. CDR3 DNA: TGTGCCAGTAGTATTTCAAGGGGTGGGGATCAGCCCCAGCATTTT. Full variable domain (outside the CDR3, taken from reference TRBV19 and TRBJ1-5): DGGITQSPKYLFRKEGQNVTLSCEQNLNHDAMYWYRQDPGQGLRLIYYSQIVNDFQKGDIAEGYSVSREKKESFPLTVTSAQKNPTAFYLCASSISRGGDQPQHFGDGTRLSIL.

This chain connects TRBV2 to TRBJ2-2; D is unclear. CDR1 and CDR2 (germline): SNHLY, FYNNEI. With 6 bases removed from V and 4 bases from J, the gap between germline ends came to 18 bases. This CDR3 is built from 16 residues. The CDR3 here is CASRPAAEDGTGELFF. The DNA of the CDR3 is TGTGCCAGCAGACCCGCTGCGGAAGACGGCACCGGGGAGCTGTTTTTT.

This clone was detected only once. This chain connects TRBV7-9 to TRBJ1-1; perhaps TRBD1 as D (5 bases). V was clipped by 5 bases and J by 10 bases, with 17 bases between them. The CDR3 extends over 13 amino acids. The germline gives CDR1 SEHNR, CDR2 FQNEAQ (reference sequence). The CDR3 DNA reads TGTGCCAGCAGCGCACGGGGCAGGGTAGGAGCTTTCTTT. Encoded protein: CASSARGRVGAFF.

In its sample, this clone was seen a few times. The V and J genes are TRBV5-8 and TRBJ2-1; TRBD1 might be the D (5 bases). The V and J ends lost 5 bases and 6 bases respectively, with 12 bases between them. Germline V gene sequence: CDR1 SGHTS, CDR2 YDEGEE. CDR3 length equals 13 residues. CDR3 sequence: CASSRDSLNEQFF. CDR3 bases: TGTGCCAGCAGTCGAGACAGCCTCAATGAGCAGTTCTTC.

The table lists this clone with a count of one. CDR3 bases: TGCGCCAGCAGCCAAGACTGGCTAGCGGGAGAGGAGACCCAGTACTTC. Translated, it gives CASSQDWLAGEETQYF. The chain joins TRBV4-1 to TRBJ2-5, with 10 bases that match TRBD2. The CDR3 consists of 16 residues. Trimming cost V 0 bases and J 5 bases; bases outside gene matches: 6. CDR1 and CDR2 from the germline V gene are MGHRA and YSYEKL.

This clone was detected once. The chain uses TRBV30 and TRBJ1-2, with a possible D match to TRBD1 (5 bases). V dropped 3 bases and J dropped 5 bases, with 25 bases sitting between them. The CDR3 consists of 17 residues. The V gene's germline CDR1 is GTSNPN and CDR2 SVGIG (reference sequence). CDR3 amino acids: CAWRGVGQGGKAYGYTF. CDR3 coding DNA: TGTGCCTGGAGAGGGGTGGGGCAGGGAGGTAAAGCTTATGGCTACACCTTC.